This T cell receptor (beta chain) was sequenced during a study of cytomegalovirus exposure and HLA in healthy donors. General study findings and limits: Common viral pathogens seemed to be connected with several of the most significant clusters, according to a later analysis. TCR beta chain V- and J-gene trimming was linked, in a later analysis, to a missense variant in DCLRE1C. Presence/absence analyses rested on an assumption that sequencing depth was roughly uniform across donors.

The study sampled nominally healthy donors, though unrecorded immune exposures were likely. The primer mix had 60 Vbeta and 13 Jbeta primers. Using immunoSEQ multiplex PCR, the repertoire was profiled, and TCRdb retains in-frame clones only, with some absent. This table holds about 150,000 clones, under 70% found once. The CDR3 runs to 16 residues. V dropped 6 bases and J dropped 4; count of bases not matched to a gene: 14. CDR1 and CDR2 from the germline V gene are MNHEY and SMNVEV (reference sequence). A remark on this clone: Its specificity is unknown.

The sample was PBMCs. The chain is built from TRBV27 and TRBJ2-7, with 8 positions matching TRBD2. This TCR derives from a man aged 25-45 years in good health and CMV-seropositive. CDR3 loop: CASRGSGTRSVYEQYF. DNA of the CDR3: TGTGCCAGCAGAGGATCGGGGACTAGAAGTGTTTACGAGCAGTACTTC.